The next 8 T cell receptor beta chains were all read from a single sample in a study of blood T cell repertoires in COVID-19. Assay used: immunoSEQ multiplex PCR; TCRdb lists only in-frame clones, some missing. The sample records some 200,000 clones, about 75% being singletons. Sequenced input: peripheral blood. All receptors derive from a woman aged 70-85 years with acute or convalescent COVID-19.

The chain recombines TRBV15 with TRBJ2-7; the D gene is possibly TRBD2 (5 bases). Deletions cut 0 bases from V and 4 bases from J, with 10 bases between. Germline loops: CDR1 LNHNV, CDR2 YYDKDF (reference sequence). The CDR3 is 14 amino acids. The CDR3 protein is CATSRDLAGYEQYF. DNA for the CDR3: TGTGCCACCAGCAGAGATCTAGCAGGATACGAGCAGTACTTC.

V usage is TRBV6-6 and J usage is TRBJ2-2; 11 bases align to TRBD2. The CDR3 totals 14 residues. Trimming removed 6 bases from V and 3 bases from J; junction bases left unmatched: 0. From germline, CDR1 is MNHNY and CDR2 SVGAGI (reference sequence). The CDR3 loop is CASRTSGDTGELFF. CDR3 sequence (DNA): TGTGCCAGCAGGACTAGCGGGGACACCGGGGAGCTGTTTTTT.

Of note for this clone: An end of the junction differs from the germline gene, which may be a read error. V usage is TRBV30 and J usage is TRBJ2-7; 9 bases match TRBD2. Germline CDR1 GTSNPN, CDR2 SVGIG (reference sequence). The CDR3 is 11 residues long. CDR3 sequence (DNA): TGTGCCTGGAGCCACGGGACTAGCAGATCCTTC. Amino acids: CAWSHGTSRSF.

V usage is TRBV9 and J usage is TRBJ1-4, with D perhaps TRBD1 (5 bases). V dropped 3 bases and J dropped 5 bases, with 11 bases sitting between them. The CDR3 loop spans 14 amino acids. CDR1 and CDR2 from the germline V gene are SGDLS and YYNGEE. The CDR3 DNA reads as TGTGCCAGCAGCGCGATCGGGGGGAATGAAAAACTGTTTTTT. As protein: CASSAIGGNEKLFF.

Note on this clone: At one boundary the junction diverges from the germline segment, which might be a read error. The rearrangement links TRBV19 to TRBJ2-1; 9 nucleotides line up with TRBD1. Germline V gene lookup returns CDR1 LNHDA and CDR2 SQIVND (reference sequence). The CDR3 is made up of 11 amino acids. For the CDR3, the DNA is TGTACCAGTATTGACAGGGGGGGTGGGTTCTTC. The encoded protein is CTSIDRGGGFF.

The chain recombines TRBV13 with TRBJ2-7; the match to TRBD1 covers 10 bases. The CDR3 extends over 14 amino acids. The trim removed 4 bases at V and 6 bases at J, leaving 6 bases unmatched. Germline CDR1 PRHDT, CDR2 FYEKMQ (reference sequence). The CDR3 bases are TGTGCCAGCAGCTCCCGGGACAGGGGACCCGAGCAGTACTTC. This encodes CASSSRDRGPEQYF.

This clone appeared once. The chain uses TRBV29-1 and TRBJ2-5; a possible D gene is TRBD2 (6 bases). This CDR3 has 12 amino acids. V gave up 5 bases and J gave up 5 bases, with 12 bases separating them. Germline lookup yields CDR1 SQVTM and CDR2 ANQGSEA. This CDR3 is CSVSGTEETQYF. DNA for the CDR3: TGCAGCGTTTCCGGGACTGAGGAGACCCAGTACTTC.

The V and J genes are TRBV5-1 and TRBJ1-2; no reliable D call. Germline loops: CDR1 SGHRS, CDR2 YFSETQ. V dropped 7 bases and J dropped 2 bases, with 18 bases sitting between them. The CDR3 contains 15 residues. The CDR3, as DNA: TGCGCCAGCCAACTAATACCCATAATCAACTATGGCTACACCTTC. Protein sequence: CASQLIPIINYGYTF.